The table lists the clone carrying this TCR beta chain with many counts. Its antigen is not identified. This specimen belongs to a study of blood T cells in healthy people across ages. Overall study context: About one barcoded TCR beta cDNA was captured per two T cells.

PCR was performed a second time for about 7 to 11 cycles using a sample-barcoded 5' primer and a J-beta primer mix. TCRdb itself ran the 5' RACE reads through MiXCR, one entry per CDR3 protein. The profile shows about 700,000 distinct CDR3 sequences, approximately 29% of them singletons. Extractions gave at least 6 micrograms of total RNA per sample. V lost 6 bases to trimming and J lost 9 bases; unmatched junction nucleotides: 8. This CDR3 is built from 12 residues. Germline V CDR1 and CDR2: DFQATT, SNEGSKA (reference sequence). Study observations and caveats: Greater diversity and more naive CD4+ cells were seen in long-lived donors than in aged donors. Correlation between TCR beta diversity and naive T cell percentage was strong.

Sequenced input: blood. This sequence joins TRBV20-1 and TRBJ2-1; 7 bases align to TRBD2. This clonotype originated in a woman of 80 years or more in good health. For the CDR3, the DNA is TGCAGTGCATCCCTGGGGGGGGGTGAGCAGTTCTTC. Translating gives CSASLGGGEQFF.